The 14 T cell receptor beta chains in this list originate from one sample, sequenced in a study of radiotherapy plus CTLA-4 blockade in lung cancer. The table came from immunoSEQ multiplex PCR; TCRdb's copy has only in-frame clones and leaves some out. The repertoire holds over 14,000 clones, about 87% seen once, with 13% to 15% in the top ten. This specimen consisted of peripheral blood, obtained from a patient treated with radiotherapy plus ipilimumab. Receptor source: a human donor with non-small cell lung cancer that progressed on radiotherapy plus ipilimumab. Some clones in this sample may be carry-over from other donors' samples.

J is TRBJ1-2 and V is TRBV10-2; TRBD1 is a possible D gene (6 bases). Trimming left V 0 bases short and J 8 bases short, with 13 bases between. Germline lookup yields CDR1 WSHSY and CDR2 SAAADI. The CDR3 is 14 amino acids. CDR3 loop: CASSESNRVGGYTF. The CDR3 DNA sequence: TGCGCCAGCAGTGAGTCGAACAGGGTAGGCGGCTACACCTTC.

The chain links TRBV6-5 to TRBJ1-2; TRBD1 is a possible D gene (5 bases). The CDR3 runs to 15 residues. V lost 2 bases, J lost 4 bases, and 14 bases lay in between. CDR1 and CDR2 (germline): MNHEY, SVGAGI. CDR3 in amino acids: CASSYLDSGVYGYTF. CDR3 DNA sequence: TGTGCCAGCAGTTACCTAGACAGTGGGGTCTATGGCTACACCTTC.

The table lists this clone with a few counts. The J gene is TRBJ2-1, the V gene TRBV10-3; perhaps TRBD1 as D (5 bases). V lost 6 bases, J lost 8 bases, and 11 bases lay in between. CDR3 size: 12 residues. Germline lookup yields CDR1 ENHRY and CDR2 SYGVKD. CDR3: CAISESRDEQFF. CDR3 coding DNA: TGTGCCATCAGCGAGAGCAGGGATGAGCAGTTCTTC.

V usage is TRBV28 and J usage is TRBJ1-1; the D gene is possibly TRBD1 (6 bases). This CDR3 region has 13 residues. Germline lookup yields CDR1 MDHEN and CDR2 SYDVKM. V shed 8 bases and J shed 7 bases, with 17 bases lying between them. In DNA form, the CDR3 reads TGTGCCAGCCGGGACATGTTTACAATTGAAGCTTTCTTT. It specifies CASRDMFTIEAFF.

This chain links TRBV5-1 with TRBJ2-4; TRBD1 agrees at 7 bases. This CDR3 region has 16 residues. Germline-derived CDR1 and CDR2 are SGHRS and YFSETQ. The J segment lost 6 bases and the V segment lost 0 bases, leaving 9 bases of the junction unmatched. CDR3 DNA: TGCGCCAGCAGCTTGGATGTAGGGGGCGCAGGAAACATTCAGTACTTC. Translating it yields CASSLDVGGAGNIQYF. Drawing the rest from reference TRBV5-1 and TRBJ2-4, the complete variable domain is KAGVTQTPRYLIKTRGQQVTLSCSPISGHRSVSWYQQTPGQGLQFLFEYFSETQRNKGNFPGRFSGRQFSNSRSEMNVSTLELGDSALYLCASSLDVGGAGNIQYFGAGTRLSVL.

This clone was detected only a few times. CDR3 nucleotides: TGTGCCTGGAGTGTACTTATAAGAACTAACTATGGCTACACCTTC. It encodes CAWSVLIRTNYGYTF. The chain carries TRBV30 and TRBJ1-2; D is ambiguous. Trimming took off 0 bases at V and 0 bases at J, with 11 bases between the two ends. The CDR3 runs to 15 residues. The V gene's germline CDR1 is GTSNPN and CDR2 SVGIG (reference sequence).

The chain carries TRBV19 and TRBJ1-6, with a tentative D call TRBD1 (5 bases). V lost 3 bases and J 9 bases, leaving 6 bases between the germline ends. This CDR3 has 12 amino acids. Germline CDR1 reads LNHDA; CDR2 reads SQIVND (reference sequence). This CDR3 is CASSIGGSPLHF. CDR3 bases: TGTGCCAGTAGTATCGGGGGTTCACCCCTCCACTTT.

CDR3 in DNA: TGCGCCAGCAGCCAAGATCGACAGGAGTACTATGAGCAGTTCTTC. It codes for CASSQDRQEYYEQFF. The chain links TRBV4-3 to TRBJ2-1; a weak D match, TRBD1 (6 bases). This CDR3 has 15 amino acids. The V end was cut by 0 bases, the J end by 8 bases, with 14 bases between. The V gene's germline CDR1 is LGHNA and CDR2 YSLEER.

The chain combines TRBV19 with TRBJ1-1; D is undetermined. CDR3 length: 16 amino acids. V lost 4 bases to trimming and J lost 7 bases, with 22 bases between them. Germline V gene data show CDR1 as LNHDA and CDR2 as SQIVND (reference sequence). As DNA, the CDR3 is TGTGCCAGTAGTACCTACAGCTCTGGGAGGGCTTATGAAGCTTTCTTT. This translates into CASSTYSSGRAYEAFF.

The V call is TRBV30, the J call TRBJ1-5; 7 nucleotides line up with TRBD1. The CDR3 runs to 14 residues. Germline V CDR1 and CDR2: GTSNPN, SVGIG (reference sequence). The trim removed 1 base at V and 3 bases at J, leaving 3 bases unmatched. The CDR3 nucleotides read TGTGCCTGGAGTGGCGGGACAGACAATCAGCCCCAGCATTTT. It is translated as CAWSGGTDNQPQHF.

This chain links TRBV4-2 with TRBJ1-4; D is unresolved. This CDR3 region has 16 residues. V lost 3 bases to trimming and J lost 8 bases, with 19 bases between them. Germline V gives CDR1 LGHNA, CDR2 YNFKEQ. This CDR3 is CASSHAVGGVEEKLFF. In DNA form, the CDR3 reads TGTGCCAGCAGCCACGCCGTTGGAGGTGTAGAAGAAAAACTGTTTTTT.

The CDR3: CASSLIPGTDGGELFF. In DNA, the CDR3 is TGCGCCAGCAGCTTGATTCCCGGGACAGACGGCGGGGAGCTGTTTTTT. The gene calls are TRBV5-1 and TRBJ2-2, with 7 positions matching TRBD1. This CDR3 is 16 amino acids long. The V segment lost 1 base and the J segment 7 bases; nucleotides outside the gene matches: 10. CDR1 is SGHRS and CDR2 is YFSETQ in the germline V gene.

The V gene is TRBV9, the J gene TRBJ2-5; 11 positions match TRBD2. Trimming took 2 bases from V and 1 from J; bases not matched to a gene: 7. The CDR3 spans 17 residues. CDR1 and CDR2 (germline): SGDLS, YYNGEE. Here the CDR3 reads CASSVGLAGGSQETQYF. The DNA for the CDR3 is TGTGCCAGCAGCGTGGGCCTAGCGGGAGGCTCCCAAGAGACCCAGTACTTC.

This chain uses TRBV28 with TRBJ2-7; D not resolved. Germline V gene sequence: CDR1 MDHEN, CDR2 SYDVKM. The CDR3 loop spans 10 amino acids. Trimming stripped 8 bases from V and 5 bases from J, with 7 bases between. CDR3 DNA: TGTGCCAGCGCCGACAACGAGCAGTACTTC. It yields the protein CASADNEQYF.